Presented here are 16 T cell receptor beta chains from one specimen sequenced in a study of patients and donors after allogeneic stem cell transplantation. TCRdb recomputed calls from the RT-PCR reads with MiXCR, one row per CDR3 protein. The repertoire consists of about 960,000 distinct CDR3 sequences, with 15% to 20% occurring once and the leading ten covering around 6%. Sequenced sample: blood, either unsorted or a sorted T cell fraction (not recorded which). Source of these receptors: a human donor who was either an allogeneic HSCT recipient or a stem cell or donor lymphocyte infusion donor (not recorded which). It is not recorded whose cells these are; they may come from a transplant donor.

The table lists this clonotype with a few counts. The chain is built from TRBV12-3 or TRBV12-4 and TRBJ2-2, with 7 positions matching TRBD2. The CDR3 runs to 15 residues. After removal of 7 bases from V and 1 base from J, the junction contained 6 bases not matched to a gene. CDR3 DNA: TGTGCCAGCACTCGGGGCGGGGGGAACACCGGGGAGCTGTTTTTT. It specifies CASTRGGGNTGELFF.

The chain uses TRBV7-9 and TRBJ1-2; a weak D match, TRBD1 (5 bases). The CDR3 loop spans 13 amino acids. Trimming removed 3 bases from V and 7 bases from J, with 12 bases in between. Germline V gene data show CDR1 as SEHNR and CDR2 as FQNEAQ (reference sequence). The CDR3 DNA follows: TGTGCCAGCAGCTTCTCAGGGTTATTTGGCTACACCTTC. Encoded protein: CASSFSGLFGYTF. Together with reference TRBV7-9 and TRBJ1-2, the CDR3 gives the full variable domain: DTGVSQNPRHKITKRGQNVTFRCDPISEHNRLYWYRQTLGQGPEFLTYFQNEAQLEKSRLLSDRFSAERPKGSFSTLEIQRTEQGDSAMYLCASSFSGLFGYTFGSGTRLTVV.

The V and J genes are TRBV20-1 and TRBJ2-1; TRBD2 agrees at 11 bases. In germline, CDR1 is DFQATT, CDR2 SNEGSKA (reference sequence). The CDR3 contains 15 residues. The trim removed 5 bases at V and 2 bases at J, leaving 5 bases unmatched. The CDR3: CSASTSGKTYNEQFF. The CDR3 nucleotides are TGCAGTGCTTCGACTAGCGGGAAAACCTACAATGAGCAGTTCTTC.

The chain has TRBV29-1 and TRBJ1-2; 7 nucleotides line up with TRBD1. In germline, CDR1 is SQVTM, CDR2 ANQGSEA. Trimming cost V 4 bases and J 6 bases; bases outside gene matches: 8. The CDR3 has 13 amino acids. DNA for the CDR3: TGCAGCGTTGTCAGACAGGGAGGGGATGGCTACACCTTC. Translating gives CSVVRQGGDGYTF. Drawing the rest from reference TRBV29-1 and TRBJ1-2, the complete variable domain is SAVISQKPSRDICQRGTSLTIQCQVDSQVTMMFWYRQQPGQSLTLIATANQGSEATYESGFVIDKFPISRPNLTFSTLTVSNMSPEDSSIYLCSVVRQGGDGYTFGSGTRLTVV.

For the CDR3, the DNA is TGCGCCAGCAGCAAGTCGACTAGCGACCAAGAGACCCAGTACTTC. It translates to CASSKSTSDQETQYF. This sequence joins TRBV5-1 and TRBJ2-5; 8 bases map to TRBD2. The CDR3 is 15 amino acids. The junction had 5 bases not matched to a gene; V was cut back by 4 bases and J by 0 bases. Germline loops: CDR1 SGHRS, CDR2 YFSETQ.

The V gene is TRBV29-1, the J gene TRBJ2-7, with D possibly matching TRBD1 (5 bases). Trimming took off 2 bases at V and 1 base at J, with 9 bases between the two ends. CDR3 length equals 13 residues. Per germline, CDR1 SQVTM and CDR2 ANQGSEA. CDR3 sequence reads: CSVENDRSYEQYF. DNA of the CDR3: TGCAGCGTTGAAAATGACAGATCCTACGAGCAGTACTTC.

The genes are TRBV12-3 or TRBV12-4 and TRBJ1-3, with D maybe TRBD1 (5 bases). V lost 1 base to trimming and J lost 6 bases, with 13 bases between them. This CDR3 has 15 residues. This chain's CDR3 is CASSLGGVKVNTIYF. CDR3 nucleotides: TGTGCCAGCAGTTTAGGGGGGGTCAAGGTAAACACCATATATTTT.

This chain links TRBV19 with TRBJ1-2; no clear D gene. The germline V and J ends were trimmed by 2 bases and 1 base, with 5 bases remaining between them. CDR3 size: 13 residues. CDR1 LNHDA and CDR2 SQIVND come from the germline V gene (reference sequence). The CDR3 loop is CASSISGNYGYTF. The CDR3 DNA reads as TGTGCCAGTAGTATAAGTGGTAACTATGGCTACACCTTC.

This clonotype turned up a few times. The rearrangement joins TRBV7-2 to TRBJ1-5; D call uncertain. Germline V gives CDR1 SGHTA, CDR2 FQGNSA. The V end was cut by 4 bases, the J end by 6 bases, with 13 bases between. The CDR3 contains 14 residues. The CDR3 region has the DNA TGTGCCAGCAGCTCAGGATGGGTCCGTCAGCCCCAGCATTTT. Translation: CASSSGWVRQPQHF.

This clonotype has more than one count but fewer than ten. This chain joins TRBV20-1 and TRBJ1-2, with TRBD1 identical over 10 bases. CDR3 size: 14 residues. The germline V gene has CDR1 DFQATT and CDR2 SNEGSKA (reference sequence). The ends lost 3 bases at V and 3 bases at J; junction bases unmatched: 4. The CDR3 region has the DNA TGCAGTGCTAGTCGTGACAGGGGGCACTATGGCTACACCTTC. The encoded protein is CSASRDRGHYGYTF.

The rearrangement links TRBV5-1 to TRBJ2-7, with D perhaps matching TRBD1 or TRBD2 (5 bases each). Per germline, CDR1 SGHRS and CDR2 YFSETQ. This CDR3 is built from 14 residues. V was cut by 4 bases and J by 5 bases, with 16 bases left in between. In DNA form, the CDR3 reads TGCGCCAGCAGCATTGGGACCTCGAGGAACGAGCAGTACTTC. Amino acid sequence: CASSIGTSRNEQYF.

The chain carries TRBV2 and TRBJ2-3; D is perhaps TRBD1 (5 bases). In germline, CDR1 is SNHLY, CDR2 FYNNEI. CDR3 size: 16 residues. V was trimmed by 1 base and J by 1 base, leaving 12 bases between them. DNA for the CDR3: TGTGCCAGCAGTGAAGAGGTGGGGCCTGGCACAGATACGCAGTATTTT. This translates into CASSEEVGPGTDTQYF.

This clonotype has only a few counts. The rearrangement uses TRBV6-1 and TRBJ1-6, with D hard to call. The V end was cut by 1 base, the J end by 7 bases, with 8 bases between. CDR3 length equals 14 residues. Germline V lookup: CDR1 MNHNS, CDR2 SASEGT. CDR3 nucleotide sequence: TGTGCCAGCAGTGAAGGTCCAACCAATTCACCCCTCCACTTT. Its translation: CASSEGPTNSPLHF.

V gene TRBV7-8 combines with J gene TRBJ1-5; the D is unclear. V gave up 1 base and J gave up 7 bases, with 14 bases separating them. The CDR3 contains 15 residues. Germline V gene data show CDR1 as SGHVS and CDR2 as FQNEAQ. The CDR3: CASSLGWAGHQPQHF. CDR3 coding DNA: TGTGCCAGCAGCTTAGGGTGGGCGGGTCACCAGCCCCAGCATTTT.

The chain uses TRBV5-4 and TRBJ2-1; 9 bases agree with TRBD2. Germline V gene data show CDR1 as SGHNT and CDR2 as YYREEE (reference sequence). This CDR3 is built from 15 residues. With 4 bases clipped from V and 6 bases from J, the junction kept 8 bases outside the gene matches. The CDR3 DNA reads TGTGCCAGCAGCCTAGAGCGGGGGGCCCGCAATGAGCAGTTCTTC. As protein: CASSLERGARNEQFF.

This clonotype occurred once. The chain has TRBV20-1 and TRBJ2-7; D unresolved. V was clipped by 4 bases and J by 3 bases, with 16 bases between them. The germline V gene has CDR1 DFQATT and CDR2 SNEGSKA (reference sequence). The CDR3 extends over 14 amino acids. Here the CDR3 reads CSATQSSRSYEQYF. The CDR3 DNA follows: TGCAGTGCTACCCAAAGCTCCAGGAGCTACGAGCAGTACTTC.